The TCR beta chain under discussion was sequenced for a study of blood T cell repertoires in COVID-19. Study context: Samples representing acute and convalescent COVID-19 were sourced from the United States, Italy and Spain. Nucleic acid was either cDNA or gDNA, and it came from T cells, B-cell-depleted T cells, or PBMCs.

Recruits, aged 18 to 89 years, lived in 20 to 30 US areas. TCRdb's copy holds only in-frame clones and misses some; the assay was immunoSEQ multiplex PCR. The sample lists approximately 140,000 clones; about 87% were seen once. V lost 4 bases, J lost 5 bases, and 15 bases stayed unmatched. Germline CDR1 reads LGHDT; CDR2 reads YNNKEL (reference sequence). The CDR3 totals 17 residues. Sequencing was performed on PBMCs or T cells enriched from blood (not recorded which). The TCR was taken from a man in his forties or fifties in a cohort exposed to, infected with or recovered from COVID-19 (not recorded which). The chain joins TRBV3-1 (or the pseudogene TRBV3-2) to TRBJ2-5; 8 nucleotides match TRBD2. The CDR3 sequence is CASSPYEAAGVWETQYF. For the CDR3, the DNA is TGTGCCAGCAGCCCTTATGAGGCAGCGGGAGTCTGGGAGACCCAGTACTTC.